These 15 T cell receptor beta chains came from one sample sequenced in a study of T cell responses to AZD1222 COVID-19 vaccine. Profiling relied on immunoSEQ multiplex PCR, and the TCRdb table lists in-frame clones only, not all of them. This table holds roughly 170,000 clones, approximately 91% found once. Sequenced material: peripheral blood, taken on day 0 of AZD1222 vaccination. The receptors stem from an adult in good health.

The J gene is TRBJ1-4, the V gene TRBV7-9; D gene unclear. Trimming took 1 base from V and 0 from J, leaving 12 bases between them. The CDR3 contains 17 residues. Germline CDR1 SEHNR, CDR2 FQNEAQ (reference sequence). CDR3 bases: TGTGCCAGCAGCTTAGAACGGGGAAGTTCAACTAATGAAAAACTGTTTTTT. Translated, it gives CASSLERGSSTNEKLFF. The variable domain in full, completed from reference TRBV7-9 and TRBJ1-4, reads DTGVSQNPRHKITKRGQNVTFRCDPISEHNRLYWYRQTLGQGPEFLTYFQNEAQLEKSRLLSDRFSAERPKGSFSTLEIQRTEQGDSAMYLCASSLERGSSTNEKLFFGSGTQLSVL.

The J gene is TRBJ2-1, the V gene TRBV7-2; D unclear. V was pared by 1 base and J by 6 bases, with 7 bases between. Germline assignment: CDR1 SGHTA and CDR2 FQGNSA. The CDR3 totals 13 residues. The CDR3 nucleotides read TGTGCCAGCAGCTTAGGTGGGCTCAATGAGCAGTTCTTC. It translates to CASSLGGLNEQFF.

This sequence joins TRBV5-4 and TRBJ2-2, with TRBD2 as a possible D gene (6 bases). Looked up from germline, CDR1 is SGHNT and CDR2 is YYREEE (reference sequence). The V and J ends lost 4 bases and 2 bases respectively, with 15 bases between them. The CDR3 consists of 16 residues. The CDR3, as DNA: TGTGCCAGCAGCCCGGTCATCGGGGGAAACACCGGGGAGCTGTTTTTT. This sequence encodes CASSPVIGGNTGELFF.

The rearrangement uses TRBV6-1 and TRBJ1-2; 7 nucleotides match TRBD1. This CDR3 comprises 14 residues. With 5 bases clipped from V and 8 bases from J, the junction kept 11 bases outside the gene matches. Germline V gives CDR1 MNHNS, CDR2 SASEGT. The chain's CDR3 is CASSPTGQFGGYTF. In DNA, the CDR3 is TGTGCCAGCAGTCCGACAGGGCAGTTTGGCGGCTACACCTTC.

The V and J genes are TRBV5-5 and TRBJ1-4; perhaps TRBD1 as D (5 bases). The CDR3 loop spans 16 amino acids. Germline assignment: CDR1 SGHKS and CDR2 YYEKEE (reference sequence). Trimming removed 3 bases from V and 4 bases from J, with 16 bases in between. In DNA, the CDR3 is TGTGCCAGCAGCTCCCTGGGGACGGCCATTAATGAAAAACTGTTTTTT. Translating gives CASSSLGTAINEKLFF.

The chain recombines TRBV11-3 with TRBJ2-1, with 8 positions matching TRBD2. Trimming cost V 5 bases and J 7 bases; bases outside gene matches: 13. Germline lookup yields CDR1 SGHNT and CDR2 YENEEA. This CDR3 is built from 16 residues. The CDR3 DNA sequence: TGTGCCAGCAGCCCAGGGTCCCGGGGGGGGAGTAATGAGCAGTTCTTC. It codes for CASSPGSRGGSNEQFF.

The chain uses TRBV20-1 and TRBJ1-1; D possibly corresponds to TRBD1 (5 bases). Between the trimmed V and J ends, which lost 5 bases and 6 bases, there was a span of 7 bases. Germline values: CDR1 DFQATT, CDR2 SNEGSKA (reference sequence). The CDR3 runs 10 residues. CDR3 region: CSAGGAEAFF. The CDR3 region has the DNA TGCAGTGCTGGGGGGGCTGAAGCTTTCTTT.

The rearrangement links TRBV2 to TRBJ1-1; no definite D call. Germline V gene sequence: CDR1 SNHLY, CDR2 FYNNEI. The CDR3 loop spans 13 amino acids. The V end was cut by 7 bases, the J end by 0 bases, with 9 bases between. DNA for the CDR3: TGTGCCAGCAAGACGGAGGTGAACACTGAAGCTTTCTTT. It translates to CASKTEVNTEAFF.

Here the CDR3 reads CAISEAAGNGETQYF. Written as DNA, the CDR3 is TGTGCCATCAGTGAAGCAGCCGGTAATGGAGAGACCCAGTACTTC. The rearrangement uses TRBV10-3 and TRBJ2-5; D remains unclear. Trimming removed 3 bases at V and 4 bases at J, with 15 bases between. CDR1 is ENHRY and CDR2 is SYGVKD in the germline V gene. This CDR3 comprises 15 residues.

The CDR3: CASSDTGTYEQYF. The DNA of the CDR3 is TGTGCCAGCAGCGATACAGGGACCTACGAGCAGTACTTC. The V call is TRBV7-2, the J call TRBJ2-7; TRBD1 might be the D (6 bases). Germline CDR1 and CDR2: SGHTA and FQGNSA. There are 13 residues in the CDR3. Trimming removed 5 bases from V and 2 bases from J, with 10 bases in between.

The CDR3 DNA reads as TGTGCCAGCAGGGGTCTCCGGGGGCCCGGGGCTGAAGCTTTCTTT. Its protein product is CASRGLRGPGAEAFF. V usage is TRBV2 and J usage is TRBJ1-1, with D tentatively TRBD1 (6 bases). Germline V gene lookup returns CDR1 SNHLY and CDR2 FYNNEI. Trimming removed 6 bases from V and 6 bases from J, with 20 bases in between. CDR3 size: 15 residues.

Here the CDR3 reads CASSERGGSYNEQFF. CDR3 DNA sequence: TGTGCCAGCAGTGAAAGAGGGGGCTCCTACAATGAGCAGTTCTTC. This chain joins TRBV2 and TRBJ2-1; tentatively, D is TRBD1 (6 bases). CDR1 is SNHLY and CDR2 is FYNNEI in the germline V gene. Trimming left V 2 bases short and J 0 bases short, with 8 bases between. CDR3 length: 15 residues.

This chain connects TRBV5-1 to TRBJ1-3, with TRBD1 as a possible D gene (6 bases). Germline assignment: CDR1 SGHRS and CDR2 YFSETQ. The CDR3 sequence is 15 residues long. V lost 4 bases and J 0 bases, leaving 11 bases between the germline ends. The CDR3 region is CASSLGTTSGNTIYF. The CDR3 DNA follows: TGCGCCAGCAGCCTAGGGACAACCTCTGGAAACACCATATATTTT.

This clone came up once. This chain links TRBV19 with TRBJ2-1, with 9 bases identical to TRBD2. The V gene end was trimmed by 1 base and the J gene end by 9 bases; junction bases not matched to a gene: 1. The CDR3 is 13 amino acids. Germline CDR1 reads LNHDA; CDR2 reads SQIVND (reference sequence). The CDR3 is CASSIVAGVEQFF. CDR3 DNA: TGTGCCAGTAGTATAGTAGCGGGGGTTGAGCAGTTCTTC.

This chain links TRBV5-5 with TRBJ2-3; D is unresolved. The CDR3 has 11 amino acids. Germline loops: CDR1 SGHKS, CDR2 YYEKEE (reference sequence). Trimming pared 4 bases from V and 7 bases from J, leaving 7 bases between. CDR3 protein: CASSRDYTQYF. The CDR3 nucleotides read TGTGCCAGCAGCCGCGACTATACGCAGTATTTT. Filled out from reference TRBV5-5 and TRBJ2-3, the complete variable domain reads DAGVTQSPTHLIKTRGQQVTLRCSPISGHKSVSWYQQVLGQGPQFIFQYYEKEERGRGNFPDRFSARQFPNYSSELNVNALLLGDSALYLCASSRDYTQYFGPGTRLTVL.